This T cell receptor (beta chain) was obtained from a study of OX40 agonist ivuxolimab in advanced cancers. Only a few counts were recorded for this clone. Antigen unknown. Notes on the study in general: CD8+ T cells averaged more expanded clones than CD4+.

Sequencing was performed with immunoSEQ multiplex PCR; in TCRdb, only in-frame clones are kept and a portion is missing. The data contain about 68,000 clones, roughly 80% of them singletons. The clonotype originates from an adult with an advanced solid tumor such as melanoma, head and neck, liver or kidney cancer. The sample was CD4+ or CD8+ T cells sorted from blood, taken in a trial of the OX40 agonist ivuxolimab.

The CDR3: CASSVEETQYF. For the CDR3, the DNA is TGTGCCAGCAGCGTAGAAGAGACCCAGTACTTC. The J gene is TRBJ2-5, the V gene TRBV9; no definite D call. CDR1 and CDR2 from the germline V gene are SGDLS and YYNGEE. The CDR3 is 11 amino acids. Deletions cut 0 bases from V and 3 bases from J, with 0 bases between.